The sequence of this T cell receptor (beta chain) was determined in a study of blood T cell repertoires in COVID-19. How the authors handled the data: The assay estimated nucleated cells by amplifying reference gene primers. The method was immunoSEQ multiplex PCR; TCRdb's version includes in-frame clones alone and lacks a portion of them. Clone size and V and J calls were adopted from that table, with D and trimming inferred from the DNA. The sample includes approximately 26,000 clones, roughly 91% of them seen just once. V trimming: 4 bases; J trimming: 5 bases; junction bases outside the gene matches: 8. The CDR3 length is 15 residues. Germline loops: CDR1 SGHDN, CDR2 FVKESK.

The genes are TRBV14 and TRBJ1-1; 9 bases are shared with TRBD1. The source of this sequence is a man aged 65-85 years with active COVID-19. Source material: peripheral blood. The chain's CDR3 is CASSPFGTGFTEAFF. CDR3 nucleotides: TGTGCCAGCAGCCCATTTGGGACAGGGTTTACTGAAGCTTTCTTT.